This T cell receptor beta chain was obtained from a study of spatial heterogeneity in lung cancer. Study overall: Among detected sequences, beta-chain ones consistently exceeded alpha-chain ones in number. Across the raw uncorrected reads, a unique TCR and UMI combination was observed, on average, more than ten times.

TCR cDNA molecules each had a unique molecular identifier. TCRdb re-analysed the 5' RACE reads in MiXCR, keeping a single row per CDR3 protein. The sample carries approximately 49,000 distinct CDR3 sequences, less than 5.5% recorded once. Trimming removed 1 base from V and 0 bases from J, with 5 bases in between. This CDR3 has 14 amino acids. CDR1 and CDR2 (germline): SGHTA, FQGNSA. Time point denoted: sample taken at primary tumor resection. Frozen PBMC, nontumor lung or tumor provided whole RNA, which was sequenced unsorted. This sequence joins TRBV7-2 and TRBJ2-3; no firm D call. This specimen consisted of PBMCs, obtained at surgery. The sequence was obtained from a male donor with early-stage non-small cell lung cancer. CDR3 nucleotides: TGTGCCAGCAGCTTAGTATTGAGCACAGATACGCAGTATTTT. Translated: CASSLVLSTDTQYF.